A selection of T cell receptor beta chains follows, all from one sample in a study of post-analysis software for immune sequencing data. TCRdb reprocessed the PCR reads with MiXCR, giving one entry per CDR3 protein. The table shows approximately 630,000 distinct CDR3 sequences, with roughly three fifths occurring only once. The sequencing sample was made of blood. The receptors were gathered from a girl aged 2 to 10 with multiple sclerosis. The CDR3 runs from the conserved cysteine through the conserved F or W. Each record gives: D gene, J gene, V gene, clone size, CDR3 length, CDR3 DNA, CDR3 protein. The D gene is left open where the match is weak. The listing skips clone size in some rows; elsewhere it reads once, few, many or a size class.

. TRBJ2-1 TRBV13 . 14 TGTGCCAGCAGCTCCAGACGTGTATTCGGGGAGCAGTTCTTC CASSSRRVFGEQFF
TRBD1 TRBJ2-1 TRBV27 once 16 TGTGCCAGCAGTCCCAACAGGGGCGCGATATACAATGAGCAGTTCTTC CASSPNRGAIYNEQFF
TRBD2 TRBJ2-1 TRBV10-1 once 18 TGCGGTTGCTCCTCAACTAGCGGGAGGACCCCTATCTACAATGAGCAGTTCTTC CGCSSTSGRTPIYNEQFF
. TRBJ2-7 TRBV25-1 . 14 TGTGCCAGCAGTGAATCGTCCACCTCCTACGAGCAGTACTTC CASSESSTSYEQYF
TRBD2 TRBJ2-7 TRBV2 . 14 TGTGCCAGCAGAGGCCGGGAGGGAATCTACGAGCAGTACTTC CASRGREGIYEQYF
TRBD2 TRBJ2-7 TRBV20-1 . 13 TGCAGTGCCCACCCAGCGGGAGTTTCCGAGCAGTACTTC CSAHPAGVSEQYF
. TRBJ2-5 TRBV7-9 . 13 TGTGCCAGCAGCTGGGACCCTGAAGAGACCCAGTACTTC CASSWDPEETQYF
TRBD2 TRBJ2-5 TRBV29-1 . 13 TGCAGCGCCGCTGGGCTAGCGGCAGAGACCCAGTACTTC CSAAGLAAETQYF
. TRBJ2-5 TRBV10-3 . 18 TGTGCCATCAGTGAGTCGCAGTTACCGGGTACGAGTCAAGAGACCCAGTACTTC CAISESQLPGTSQETQYF
. TRBJ1-2 TRBV2 . 12 TGTGCCAGCAGTGTGACGCGGGATGGCTACACCTTC CASSVTRDGYTF
TRBD2 TRBJ2-6 TRBV7-3 few 19 TGTGCCAGCAGCCCCCAGGGACTAGCGGGGTACTCTGGGGCCAACGTCCTGACTTTC CASSPQGLAGYSGANVLTF
TRBD2 TRBJ2-3 TRBV5-1 . 14 TGCGCCAGCACCGCGACTAGCGGCACAGATACGCAGTATTTT CASTATSGTDTQYF
. TRBJ2-1 TRBV27 . 13 TGTGCCAGCAGTGTCGACACCTACAATGAGCAGTTCTTC CASSVDTYNEQFF
TRBD2 TRBJ2-7 TRBV5-1 . 17 TGCGCCAGCAGCTTGGCTCTAGCGGGATCAAACCCTCTCGAGCAGTACTTC CASSLALAGSNPLEQYF
. TRBJ1-6 TRBV10-3 few 12 TGTGCCATCAGTCCCCTTATGACCCCCCTCCACTTT CAISPLMTPLHF
TRBD2 TRBJ2-5 TRBV7-6 . 17 TGTGCCAGCACCCTTCGGACTAGCGGGAGGGCCTTGGAGACCCAGTACTTC CASTLRTSGRALETQYF
TRBD2 TRBJ2-1 TRBV27 once 14 TGTGCCAGCAGCTCGACTAGCGGGAGTGAGACCCAGTTCTTC CASSSTSGSETQFF
. TRBJ2-5 TRBV12-3/TRBV12-4 . 15 TGTGCCAGCAGCCTAGGGACCGCCGGGCGAGAGACCCAGTACTTC CASSLGTAGRETQYF
TRBD2 TRBJ2-1 TRBV7-9 . 19 TGTGCCAGCAGCTTAGCTCGGACTAGCGGGGGGGCGCTGGGCAATGAGCAGTTCTTC CASSLARTSGGALGNEQFF
TRBD2 TRBJ2-1 TRBV5-1 few 14 TGCGCCAGCAGCTCGGATACTAGCGGGGGGGTTCAGTTCTTC CASSSDTSGGVQFF
. TRBJ1-1 TRBV29-1 few 14 TGCAGCGCCAGGCAGGGCCCCCTGGACGGTGAAGCTTTCTTT CSARQGPLDGEAFF
TRBD1 TRBJ1-4 TRBV10-2 . 15 TGCGCCAGCAGTGAGGGACAGGGTGCTAATGAAAAACTGTTTTTT CASSEGQGANEKLFF
TRBD1 TRBJ2-7 TRBV7-7 few 15 TGTGCTAGCAGCTTAGCCCTCGGACAGGACTACGAGCAGTACTTC CASSLALGQDYEQYF
TRBD1 TRBJ2-7 TRBV10-3 few 13 TGTGCCCTACCGACAGGGGCTTCCTACGAGCAGTACTTC CALPTGASYEQYF
TRBD1 TRBJ1-2 TRBV5-1 . 11 TGCGCCAGCAGCTCCGGACAGGGGACCACCTTC CASSSGQGTTF
. TRBJ2-1 TRBV7-2 . 14 TGTGCCAGCAAGAAAGCCAGCTCCTACAATGAGCAGTTCTTC CASKKASSYNEQFF
TRBD2 TRBJ2-1 TRBV20-1 few 14 TGCAGTGCTAGATTAAAACTGGCGGGAGGTGAGCAGTTCTTC CSARLKLAGGEQFF
. TRBJ2-7 TRBV12-3/TRBV12-4 . 15 TGTGCCAGCAACGCCCCCCCGGGACTCTCCTACGAGCAGTACTTC CASNAPPGLSYEQYF
TRBD2 TRBJ2-7 TRBV20-1 . 15 TGCAGTGCTAGAGGCCAAGCGGGATCCCCCTACGAGCAGTACTTC CSARGQAGSPYEQYF
. TRBJ1-5 TRBV12-3/TRBV12-4 once 11 TGTGCCAGCAGTTTAGGGAGCGCCCAGCATTTT CASSLGSAQHF
TRBD2 TRBJ2-3 TRBV6-2/TRBV6-3 . 17 TGTGCCAGCTCGGGGACTAGCGGGGGGGTGAGCACAGATACGCAGTATTTT CASSGTSGGVSTDTQYF
TRBD2 TRBJ2-1 TRBV4-3 . 14 TGCGCCAGCAGCCAAGCGCGGGGGGGCCTAGGGGTGTTCTTC CASSQARGGLGVFF
TRBD2 TRBJ2-5 TRBV7-2 . 15 TGTGCCAGCAGCTTAGTAGCGGGGGGATGGGAGACCCAGTACTTC CASSLVAGGWETQYF
TRBD1 TRBJ2-1 TRBV6-4 few 15 TGTGCCAGCAGTTTTGGGGACGGGACAGCAAATGAGCAGTTCTTC CASSFGDGTANEQFF
. TRBJ1-2 TRBV12-3/TRBV12-4 few 13 TGTGCCAGCAGTTTAAGAGACATATATGGCTACACCTTC CASSLRDIYGYTF
. TRBJ2-3 TRBV7-9 once 13 TGTGCGGTACAAGTGTCTAGCACAGATACGCAGTATTTT CAVQVSSTDTQYF